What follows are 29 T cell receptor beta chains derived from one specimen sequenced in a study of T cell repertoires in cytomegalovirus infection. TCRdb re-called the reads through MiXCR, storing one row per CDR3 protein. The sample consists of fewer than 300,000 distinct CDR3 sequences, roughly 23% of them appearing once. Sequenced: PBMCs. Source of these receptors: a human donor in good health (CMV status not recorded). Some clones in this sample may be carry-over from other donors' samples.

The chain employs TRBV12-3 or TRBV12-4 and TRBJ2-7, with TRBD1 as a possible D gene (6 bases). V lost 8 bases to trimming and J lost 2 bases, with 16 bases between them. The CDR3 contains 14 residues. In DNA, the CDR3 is TGTGCCAGCCTATCCCCGGGACACCCCTACGAGCAGTACTTC. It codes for CASLSPGHPYEQYF.

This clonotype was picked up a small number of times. The CDR3 here is CASISAGSRVTEAFF. The CDR3 region has the DNA TGTGCCAGTATCTCTGCCGGGTCCAGGGTGACTGAAGCTTTCTTT. This chain uses TRBV19 with TRBJ1-1; TRBD1 might be the D (5 bases). Trimming removed 7 bases from V and 5 bases from J, with 20 bases in between. The CDR3 has 15 amino acids. The germline V gene has CDR1 LNHDA and CDR2 SQIVND (reference sequence).

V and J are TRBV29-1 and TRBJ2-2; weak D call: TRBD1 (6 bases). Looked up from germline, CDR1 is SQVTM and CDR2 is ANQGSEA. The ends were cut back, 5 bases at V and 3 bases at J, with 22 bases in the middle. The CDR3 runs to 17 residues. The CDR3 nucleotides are TGCAGCGTTTCCCTCTCCAATCAGGGGTGGGACACCGGGGAGCTGTTTTTT. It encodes CSVSLSNQGWDTGELFF.

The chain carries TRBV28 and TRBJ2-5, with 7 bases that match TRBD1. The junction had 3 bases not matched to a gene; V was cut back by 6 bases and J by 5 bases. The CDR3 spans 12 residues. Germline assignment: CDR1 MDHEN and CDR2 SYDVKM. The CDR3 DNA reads TGTGCCAGCAGGGGACAGTGGGAGACCCAGTACTTC. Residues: CASRGQWETQYF.

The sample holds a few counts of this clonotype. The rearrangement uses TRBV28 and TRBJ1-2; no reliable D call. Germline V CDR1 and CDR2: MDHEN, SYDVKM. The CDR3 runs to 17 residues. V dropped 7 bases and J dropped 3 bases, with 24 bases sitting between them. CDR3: CASTADYTPGRDYGYTF. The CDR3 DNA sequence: TGTGCCAGCACCGCCGACTACACACCCGGCCGGGACTATGGCTACACCTTC.

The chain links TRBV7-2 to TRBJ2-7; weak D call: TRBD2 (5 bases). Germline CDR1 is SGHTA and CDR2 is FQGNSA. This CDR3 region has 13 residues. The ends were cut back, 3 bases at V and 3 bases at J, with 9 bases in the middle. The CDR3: CASSFERNYEQYF. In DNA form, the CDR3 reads TGTGCCAGCAGCTTTGAGCGGAACTACGAGCAGTACTTC.

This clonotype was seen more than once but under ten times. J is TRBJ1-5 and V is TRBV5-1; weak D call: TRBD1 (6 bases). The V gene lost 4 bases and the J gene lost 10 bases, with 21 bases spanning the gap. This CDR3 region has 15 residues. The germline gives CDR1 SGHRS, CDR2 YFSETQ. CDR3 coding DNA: TGCGCCAGCAGCCCGGGAGGACAGCGGGAGGGACCCCAGCATTTT. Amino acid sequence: CASSPGGQREGPQHF.

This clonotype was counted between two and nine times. The CDR3: CASSLRGTQDYEQYF. The DNA of the CDR3 is TGCGCCAGCAGTTTGAGGGGTACCCAAGACTACGAGCAGTACTTC. The V gene is TRBV5-1, the J gene TRBJ2-7; TRBD1 or TRBD2 may be the D gene (5 bases each). Per germline, CDR1 SGHRS and CDR2 YFSETQ. CDR3 length: 15 residues. Trimming stripped 5 bases from V and 3 bases from J, with 18 bases between.

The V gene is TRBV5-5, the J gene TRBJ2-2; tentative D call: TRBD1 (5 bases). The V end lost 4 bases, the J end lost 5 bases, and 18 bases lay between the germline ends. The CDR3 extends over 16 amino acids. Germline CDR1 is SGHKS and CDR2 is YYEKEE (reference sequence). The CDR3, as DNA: TGTGCCAGCAGCAGCGATTTTTATCAGGGAACCGGGGAGCTGTTTTTT. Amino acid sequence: CASSSDFYQGTGELFF.

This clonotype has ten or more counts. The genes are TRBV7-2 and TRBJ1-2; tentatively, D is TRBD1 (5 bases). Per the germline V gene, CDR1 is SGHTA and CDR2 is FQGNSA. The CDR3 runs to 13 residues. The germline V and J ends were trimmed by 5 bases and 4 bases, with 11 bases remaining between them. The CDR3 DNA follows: TGTGCCAGCAGCCGTGGGGGTCCCTATGGCTACACCTTC. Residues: CASSRGGPYGYTF.

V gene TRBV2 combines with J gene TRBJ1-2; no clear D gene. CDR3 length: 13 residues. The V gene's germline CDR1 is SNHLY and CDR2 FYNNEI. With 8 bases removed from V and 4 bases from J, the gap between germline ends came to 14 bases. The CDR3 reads CASGGRPGYGYTF. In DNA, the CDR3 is TGTGCCAGCGGTGGCAGGCCTGGCTATGGCTACACCTTC.

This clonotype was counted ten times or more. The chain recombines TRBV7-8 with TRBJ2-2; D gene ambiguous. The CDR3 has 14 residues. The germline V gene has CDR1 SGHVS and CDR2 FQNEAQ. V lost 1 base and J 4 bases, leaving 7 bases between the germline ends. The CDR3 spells CASSLGKSTGELFF. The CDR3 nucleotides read TGTGCCAGCAGCTTAGGCAAGAGCACCGGGGAGCTGTTTTTT.

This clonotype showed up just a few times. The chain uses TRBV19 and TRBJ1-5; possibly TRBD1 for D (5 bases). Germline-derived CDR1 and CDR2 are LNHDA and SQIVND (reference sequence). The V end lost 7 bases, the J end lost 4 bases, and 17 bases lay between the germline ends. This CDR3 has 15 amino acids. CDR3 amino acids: CASTPGGRGNQPQHF. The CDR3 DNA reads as TGTGCCAGTACCCCCGGCGGGAGGGGAAATCAGCCCCAGCATTTT.

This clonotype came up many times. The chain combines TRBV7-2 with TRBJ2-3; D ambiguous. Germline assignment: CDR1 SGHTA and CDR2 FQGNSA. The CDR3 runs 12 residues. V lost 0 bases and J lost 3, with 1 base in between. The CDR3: CASSLATDTQYF. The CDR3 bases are TGTGCCAGCAGCTTAGCGACAGATACGCAGTATTTT.

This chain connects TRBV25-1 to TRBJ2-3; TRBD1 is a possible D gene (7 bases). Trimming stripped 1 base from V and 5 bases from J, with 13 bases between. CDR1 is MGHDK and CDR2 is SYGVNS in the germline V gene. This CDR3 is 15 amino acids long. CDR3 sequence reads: CASSEFRGAGDTQYF. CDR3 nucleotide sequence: TGTGCCAGCAGTGAATTCAGGGGGGCAGGAGATACGCAGTATTTT.

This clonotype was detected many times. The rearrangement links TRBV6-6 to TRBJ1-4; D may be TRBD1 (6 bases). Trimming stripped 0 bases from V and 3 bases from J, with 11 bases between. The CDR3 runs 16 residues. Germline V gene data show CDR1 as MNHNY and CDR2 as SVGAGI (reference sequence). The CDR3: CASSYSRGRPNEKLFF. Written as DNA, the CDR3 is TGTGCCAGCAGTTACTCGAGGGGGAGGCCTAATGAAAAACTGTTTTTT.

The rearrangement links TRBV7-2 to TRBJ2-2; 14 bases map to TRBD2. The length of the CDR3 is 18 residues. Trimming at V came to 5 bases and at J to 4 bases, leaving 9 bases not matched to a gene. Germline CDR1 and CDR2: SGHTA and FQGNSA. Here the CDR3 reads CASSRPGTSGSFTGELFF. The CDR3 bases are TGTGCCAGCAGCCGTCCCGGGACTAGCGGGAGCTTCACCGGGGAGCTGTTTTTT. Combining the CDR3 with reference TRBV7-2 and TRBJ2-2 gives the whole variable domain GAGVSQSPSNKVTEKGKDVELRCDPISGHTALYWYRQSLGQGLEFLIYFQGNSAPDKSGLPSDRFSAERTGGSVSTLTIQRTQQEDSAVYLCASSRPGTSGSFTGELFFGEGSRLTVL.

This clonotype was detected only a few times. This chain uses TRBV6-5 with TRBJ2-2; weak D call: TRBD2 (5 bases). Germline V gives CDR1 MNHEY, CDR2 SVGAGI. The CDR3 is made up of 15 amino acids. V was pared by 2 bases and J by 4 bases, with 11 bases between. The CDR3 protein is CASSYQRFGTGELFF. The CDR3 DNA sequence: TGTGCCAGCAGTTACCAGCGGTTCGGCACCGGGGAGCTGTTTTTT.

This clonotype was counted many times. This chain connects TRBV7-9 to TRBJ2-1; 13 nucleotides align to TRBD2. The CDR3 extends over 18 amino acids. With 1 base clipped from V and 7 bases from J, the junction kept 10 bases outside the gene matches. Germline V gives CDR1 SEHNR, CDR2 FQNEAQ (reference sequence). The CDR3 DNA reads TGTGCCAGCAGCTTAGAAAGGCTACTAGCGGGAGGGAGGAATGAGCAGTTCTTC. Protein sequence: CASSLERLLAGGRNEQFF. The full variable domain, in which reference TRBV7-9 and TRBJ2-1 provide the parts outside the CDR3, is DTGVSQNPRHKITKRGQNVTFRCDPISEHNRLYWYRQTLGQGPEFLTYFQNEAQLEKSRLLSDRFSAERPKGSFSTLEIQRTEQGDSAMYLCASSLERLLAGGRNEQFFGPGTRLTVL.

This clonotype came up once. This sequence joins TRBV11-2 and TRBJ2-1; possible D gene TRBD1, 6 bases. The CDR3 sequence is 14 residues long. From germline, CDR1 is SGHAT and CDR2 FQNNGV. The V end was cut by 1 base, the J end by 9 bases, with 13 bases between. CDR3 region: CASSLVQGIGEQFF. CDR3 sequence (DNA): TGTGCCAGCAGCTTAGTCCAGGGGATTGGTGAGCAGTTCTTC.

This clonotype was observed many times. The CDR3 region is CASSLQQGRAYEQYF. The CDR3 region has the DNA TGTGCCAGCAGCTTACAACAGGGGAGGGCCTACGAGCAGTACTTC. The chain uses TRBV7-6 and TRBJ2-7; either TRBD1 or TRBD2 may supply D (7 bases each). Germline assignment: CDR1 SGHVS and CDR2 FNYEAQ. V dropped 2 bases and J dropped 2 bases, with 13 bases sitting between them. The CDR3 covers 15 residues.

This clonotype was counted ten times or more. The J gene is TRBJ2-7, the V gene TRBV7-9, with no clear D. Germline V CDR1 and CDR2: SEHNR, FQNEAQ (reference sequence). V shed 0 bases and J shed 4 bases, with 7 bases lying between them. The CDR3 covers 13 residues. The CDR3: CASSLAGLYEQYF. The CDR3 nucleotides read TGTGCCAGCAGCTTAGCAGGCCTTTACGAGCAGTACTTC.

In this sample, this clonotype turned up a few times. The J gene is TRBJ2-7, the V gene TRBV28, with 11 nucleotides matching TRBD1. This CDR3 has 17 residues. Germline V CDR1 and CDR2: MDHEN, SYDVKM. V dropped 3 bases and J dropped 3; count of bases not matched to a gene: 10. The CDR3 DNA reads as TGTGCCAGCAGTTTTGGTTGGGCCGGGACAGGGGGCTACGAGCAGTACTTC. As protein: CASSFGWAGTGGYEQYF. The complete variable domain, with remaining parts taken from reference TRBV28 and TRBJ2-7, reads DVKVTQSSRYLVKRTGEKVFLECVQDMDHENMFWYRQDPGLGLRLIYFSYDVKMKEKGDIPEGYSVSREKKERFSLILESASTNQTSMYLCASSFGWAGTGGYEQYFGPGTRLTVT.

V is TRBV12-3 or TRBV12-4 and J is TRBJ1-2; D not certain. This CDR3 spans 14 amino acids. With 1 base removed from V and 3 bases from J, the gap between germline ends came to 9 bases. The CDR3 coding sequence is TGTGCCAGCAGTTTAGGCGCGACGGACTATGGCTACACCTTC. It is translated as CASSLGATDYGYTF.

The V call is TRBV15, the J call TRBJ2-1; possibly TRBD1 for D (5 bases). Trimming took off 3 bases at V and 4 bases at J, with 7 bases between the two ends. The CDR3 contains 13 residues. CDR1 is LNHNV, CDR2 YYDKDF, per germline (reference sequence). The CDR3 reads CATSSDRYNEQFF. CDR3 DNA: TGTGCCACCAGCAGTGACAGATACAATGAGCAGTTCTTC.

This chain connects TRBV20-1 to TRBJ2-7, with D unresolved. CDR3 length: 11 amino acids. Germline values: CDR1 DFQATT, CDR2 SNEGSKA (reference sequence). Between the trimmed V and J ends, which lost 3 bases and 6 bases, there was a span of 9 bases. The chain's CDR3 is CSARYTTEQYF. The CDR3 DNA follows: TGCAGTGCTAGGTACACGACCGAGCAGTACTTC.

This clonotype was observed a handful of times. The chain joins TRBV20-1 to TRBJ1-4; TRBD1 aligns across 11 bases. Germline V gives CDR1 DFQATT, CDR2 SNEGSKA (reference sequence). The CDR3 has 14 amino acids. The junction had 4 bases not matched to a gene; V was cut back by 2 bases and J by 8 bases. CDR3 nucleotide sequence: TGCAGTGCTAGAACCGGGACAGGGGGGGAAAAACTGTTTTTT. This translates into CSARTGTGGEKLFF.

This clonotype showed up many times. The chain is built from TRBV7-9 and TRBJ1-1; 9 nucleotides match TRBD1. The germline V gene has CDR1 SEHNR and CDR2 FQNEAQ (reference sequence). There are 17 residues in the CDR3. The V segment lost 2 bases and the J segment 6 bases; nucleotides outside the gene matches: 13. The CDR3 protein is CASSLSPTGGFTAEAFF. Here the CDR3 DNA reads TGTGCCAGCAGCTTATCGCCGACAGGGGGGTTTACGGCTGAAGCTTTCTTT.

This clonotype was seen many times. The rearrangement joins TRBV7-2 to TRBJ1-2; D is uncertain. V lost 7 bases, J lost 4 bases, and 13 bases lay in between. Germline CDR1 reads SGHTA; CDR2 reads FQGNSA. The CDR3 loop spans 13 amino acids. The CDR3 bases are TGTGCCAGCACGCTCCGGGCAGTCTATGGCTACACCTTC. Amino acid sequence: CASTLRAVYGYTF.